These 11 T cell receptor beta chains share one sample of origin, sequenced in a study of beta chain features in type 1 diabetes. Study-wide points: A moderate, significant TCRB CDR3 shortening appeared in type 1 diabetes across four CD4+ subsets.

Their antigen targets remain unknown. Sequencing targeted expressed TCRB transcripts, as all isolated RNA had been reverse transcribed. Sequenced by immunoSEQ multiplex PCR; TCRdb stores in-frame clones only, minus some. There are more than 550,000 clones in the sample; about an eighth occur only once, and 0.04% lies in the top ten. The material sequenced was naive CD4+ T cells from blood. Source of these receptors: a man aged 18 to 30 with type 1 diabetes.

The chain combines TRBV7-2 with TRBJ2-7; no clear D. Trimming cost V 1 base and J 4 bases, with 11 bases left between them. Per germline, CDR1 SGHTA and CDR2 FQGNSA. There are 14 residues in the CDR3. The CDR3 nucleotides read TGTGCCAGCAGCTTAGTGTCGGGCGTGTACGAGCAGTACTTC. This codes for CASSLVSGVYEQYF.

This clone was detected only a few times. The chain combines TRBV4-3 with TRBJ1-1; no definite D call. Germline CDR1 LGHNA, CDR2 YSLEER. The germline V and J ends were trimmed by 5 bases and 6 bases, with 10 bases remaining between them. The CDR3 extends over 12 amino acids. The CDR3 DNA follows: TGCGCCAGCAGCTACAGAGGCGCTGAAGCTTTCTTT. This codes for CASSYRGAEAFF.

This clone has just a few counts. The chain carries TRBV5-1 and TRBJ2-1; TRBD2 matches 9 bases. With V trimmed by 3 bases and J by 12 bases, 4 bases remained unmatched. There are 12 residues in the CDR3. The germline gives CDR1 SGHRS, CDR2 YFSETQ. The chain's CDR3 is CASSSSGTVQFF. For the CDR3, the DNA is TGCGCCAGCAGCTCTAGCGGGACGGTGCAGTTCTTC.

This clone came up a few times. This sequence joins TRBV6-5 and TRBJ2-3, with 12 bases matching TRBD2. Germline V gene data show CDR1 as MNHEY and CDR2 as SVGAGI. The CDR3 is 15 residues long. With V trimmed by 5 bases and J by 3 bases, 3 bases remained unmatched. The CDR3 spells CASSRTSGTTDTQYF. The CDR3 nucleotides are TGTGCCAGCAGTCGGACTAGCGGGACGACAGATACGCAGTATTTT.

This clone was observed a few times. V is TRBV7-2 and J is TRBJ2-3; 8 nucleotides align to TRBD2. CDR3 length equals 16 residues. Per the germline V gene, CDR1 is SGHTA and CDR2 is FQGNSA. The junction had 8 bases not matched to a gene; V was cut back by 2 bases and J by 4 bases. CDR3 amino acids: CASSLRPSGSSDTQYF. CDR3 in DNA: TGTGCCAGCAGCTTAAGACCCAGCGGGAGCTCAGATACGCAGTATTTT. Using reference TRBV7-2 and TRBJ2-3 for the parts outside the CDR3, the full variable domain is GAGVSQSPSNKVTEKGKDVELRCDPISGHTALYWYRQSLGQGLEFLIYFQGNSAPDKSGLPSDRFSAERTGGSVSTLTIQRTQQEDSAVYLCASSLRPSGSSDTQYFGPGTRLTVL.

This clone came up a few times. V usage is TRBV15 and J usage is TRBJ1-3, with a weak D call TRBD1 (5 bases). V shed 4 bases and J shed 3 bases, with 10 bases lying between them. In germline, CDR1 is LNHNV, CDR2 YYDKDF (reference sequence). This CDR3 has 14 residues. The CDR3 reads CATSIGVGGNTIYF. CDR3 DNA: TGTGCCACCAGCATAGGGGTGGGTGGAAACACCATATATTTT.

The V call is TRBV2, the J call TRBJ1-2, with D uncertain. CDR1 is SNHLY, CDR2 FYNNEI, per germline. This CDR3 has 14 amino acids. Trimming removed 8 bases from V and 6 bases from J, with 19 bases in between. The CDR3 sequence is CASVGTGRVDGYTF. The CDR3 DNA follows: TGTGCCAGCGTAGGAACCGGCCGGGTAGATGGCTACACCTTC.

The chain is built from TRBV29-1 and TRBJ2-3; the D is unclear. V lost 4 bases, J lost 2 bases, and 10 bases lay in between. Germline CDR1 and CDR2: SQVTM and ANQGSEA. The CDR3 covers 13 residues. The CDR3 here is CSVAPALTDTQYF. CDR3 in DNA: TGCAGCGTTGCCCCGGCGCTCACAGATACGCAGTATTTT.

This clone was picked up a small number of times. V is TRBV5-4 and J is TRBJ2-3; 7 positions agree with TRBD1. V trimming: 4 bases; J trimming: 0 bases; junction bases outside the gene matches: 5. The CDR3 consists of 15 residues. Germline CDR1 is SGHNT and CDR2 is YYREEE (reference sequence). DNA of the CDR3: TGTGCCAGCAGCCGGGACAGCACTAGCACAGATACGCAGTATTTT. Translation gives CASSRDSTSTDTQYF.

This sequence joins TRBV28 and TRBJ2-3; 7 bases line up with TRBD1. In germline, CDR1 is MDHEN, CDR2 SYDVKM. The V segment lost 6 bases and the J segment 3 bases; nucleotides outside the gene matches: 12. The CDR3 contains 16 residues. This CDR3 reads CASRVGGLSPTDTQYF. The CDR3 DNA reads as TGTGCCAGCAGGGTAGGGGGCTTGTCGCCAACAGATACGCAGTATTTT.

In this sample, this clone turned up a few times. The chain links TRBV30 to TRBJ1-1; D is undetermined. Germline lookup yields CDR1 GTSNPN and CDR2 SVGIG (reference sequence). Trimming took off 1 base at V and 11 bases at J, with 8 bases between the two ends. The CDR3 length is 10 residues. The CDR3 reads CAWSGYTAFF. The CDR3 DNA reads as TGTGCCTGGAGTGGGTATACCGCTTTCTTT.